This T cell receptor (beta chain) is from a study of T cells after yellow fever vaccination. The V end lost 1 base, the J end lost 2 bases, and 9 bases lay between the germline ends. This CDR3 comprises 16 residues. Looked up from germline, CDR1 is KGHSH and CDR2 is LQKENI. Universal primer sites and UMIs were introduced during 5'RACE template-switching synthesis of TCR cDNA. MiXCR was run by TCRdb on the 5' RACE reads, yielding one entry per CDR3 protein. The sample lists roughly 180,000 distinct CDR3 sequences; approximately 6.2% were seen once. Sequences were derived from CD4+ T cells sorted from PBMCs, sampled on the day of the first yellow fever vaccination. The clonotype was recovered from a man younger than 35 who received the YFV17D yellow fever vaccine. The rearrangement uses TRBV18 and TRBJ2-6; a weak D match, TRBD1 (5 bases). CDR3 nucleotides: TGTGCCAGCTCACCACTTAAAGGGGCTGGGGCCAACGTCCTGACTTTC. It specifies CASSPLKGAGANVLTF.